This T cell receptor (beta chain) was obtained from a study of blood T cell repertoires in COVID-19. Whole-study context: Sources were T cells, B-cell-depleted T cells, or PBMCs; the material itself was cDNA or gDNA.

In the original workflow: The authors estimated nucleated cell counts from reference gene primer amplification. Measured with immunoSEQ multiplex PCR; TCRdb has only the in-frame clones, and not every one. V, J and clone size reflect that table, while D and trimming were determined from the DNA. The table lists 350,000 to 450,000 clones, about 91% of them singletons, with about 1.4% in the top ten. Enrollment of patients from Seattle took place during active infection, with longitudinal follow-up. V was clipped by 4 bases and J by 6 bases; unmatched bases: 17. Germline CDR1 reads LNHDA; CDR2 reads SQIVND (reference sequence). The CDR3 has 19 residues.

The source of this sequence is a woman in her 40s with COVID-19, enrolled during active disease. The specimen was peripheral blood. This rearrangement joins TRBV19 to TRBJ2-2; 10 bases fit TRBD1. CDR3 loop: CASSNSGTGVRVFSGELFF. The DNA of the CDR3 is TGTGCCAGTAGTAACTCCGGGACAGGGGTTCGGGTCTTCTCCGGGGAGCTGTTTTTT.